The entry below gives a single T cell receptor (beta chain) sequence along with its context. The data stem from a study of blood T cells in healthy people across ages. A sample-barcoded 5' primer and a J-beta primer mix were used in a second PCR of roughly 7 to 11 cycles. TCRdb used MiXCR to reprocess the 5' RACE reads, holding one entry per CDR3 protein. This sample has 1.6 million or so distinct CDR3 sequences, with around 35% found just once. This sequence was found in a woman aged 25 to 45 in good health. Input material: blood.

The CDR3 nucleotides are TGTGCCAGCAGTTTATATTGGCGGCCACAGGTGCCCAATCAGCCCCAGCATTTT. This sequence encodes CASSLYWRPQVPNQPQHF. This rearrangement joins TRBV27 to TRBJ1-5; TRBD1 might be the D (5 bases). V gave up 1 base and J gave up 3 bases, with 19 bases separating them. Germline CDR1 reads MNHEY; CDR2 reads SMNVEV (reference sequence). CDR3 length: 18 amino acids.